This T cell receptor (beta chain) was found in a study of blood T cell repertoires in COVID-19. Membership in each cohort depended on participant-reported clinical history. The CDR3 is 18 residues long. The V end lost 4 bases, the J end lost 7 bases, and 25 bases lay between the germline ends. Germline lookup yields CDR1 SEHNR and CDR2 FQNEAQ (reference sequence). Clones were read by immunoSEQ multiplex PCR, and TCRdb kept only the in-frame ones, dropping some. Among roughly 250,000 clones, approximately 90% were seen once, and the ten largest hold roughly 2%. The sample taken for sequencing was PBMCs or T cells enriched from blood (not recorded which). The V and J genes are TRBV7-9 and TRBJ2-2, with TRBD1 as a possible D gene (5 bases). This receptor was identified in a woman between 35 and 50 years old with acute COVID-19. The CDR3 DNA sequence: TGTGCCAGCAGCTCCATTCTCAAGGGGTTTGCCCAACACGGGGAGCTGTTTTTT. Protein product: CASSSILKGFAQHGELFF.